The 7 T cell receptor beta chains in this list originate from one sample, sequenced in a study of control samples from healthy donors and cancer patients. Method: immunoSEQ multiplex PCR; TCRdb's copy keeps in-frame clones and lacks some. Among under 75,000 clones listed, 90% were seen once. The sample comprised PBMCs. These receptor sequences come from a woman aged 45-59 years with colorectal cancer.

This chain uses TRBV2 with TRBJ1-2, with 10 nucleotides matching TRBD1. The V gene end was trimmed by 6 bases and the J gene end by 4 bases; junction bases not matched to a gene: 8. This CDR3 has 15 amino acids. Germline V gene data show CDR1 as SNHLY and CDR2 as FYNNEI. The CDR3 loop reads CASSDPGQGTYGYTF. The CDR3 bases are TGTGCCAGCAGCGATCCGGGACAGGGGACCTATGGCTACACCTTC.

The rearrangement uses TRBV2 and TRBJ1-6; D is ambiguous. The CDR3 is 14 residues long. V was clipped by 6 bases and J by 7 bases, with 13 bases between them. The germline gives CDR1 SNHLY, CDR2 FYNNEI. This CDR3 reads CASSKREPNSPLHF. CDR3 nucleotides: TGTGCCAGCAGCAAGAGGGAGCCGAATTCACCCCTCCACTTT. Based on the CDR3 plus reference TRBV2 and TRBJ1-6, the full variable domain is EPEVTQTPSHQVTQMGQEVILRCVPISNHLYFYWYRQILGQKVEFLVSFYNNEISEKSEIFDDQFSVERPDGSNFTLKIRSTKLEDSAMYFCASSKREPNSPLHFGNGTRLTVT.

The CDR3 spells CATSRDRLAGVGELFF. CDR3 in DNA: TGTGCCACCAGCAGAGACCGACTAGCGGGGGTCGGGGAGCTGTTTTTT. The J gene is TRBJ2-2, the V gene TRBV15; 12 nucleotides match TRBD2. The CDR3 has 16 residues. In germline, CDR1 is LNHNV, CDR2 YYDKDF (reference sequence). V dropped 0 bases and J dropped 7; count of bases not matched to a gene: 3.

The gene calls are TRBV3-1 (or the pseudogene TRBV3-2) and TRBJ1-4; 12 positions agree with TRBD1. This CDR3 contains 19 residues. With 1 base clipped from V and 8 bases from J, the junction kept 14 bases outside the gene matches. The germline CDR1 and CDR2 sequences are LGHDT and YNNKEL (reference sequence). The chain's CDR3 is CASSQASLGTGGSLEKLFF. CDR3 bases: TGTGCCAGCAGCCAAGCATCCTTGGGGACAGGGGGCTCATTAGAAAAACTGTTTTTT.

The rearrangement links TRBV5-6 to TRBJ1-1; D unresolved. Trimming stripped 10 bases from V and 1 base from J, with 11 bases between. This CDR3 contains 12 residues. The germline CDR1 and CDR2 sequences are SGHDT and YYEEEE. The CDR3 sequence is CALRSGNTEAFF. As DNA, the CDR3 is TGTGCCCTTAGGTCGGGGAACACTGAAGCTTTCTTT.

This clone was observed a single time. The chain recombines TRBV27 with TRBJ2-1; either TRBD1 or TRBD2 may fit D (5 bases each). Germline V gene sequence: CDR1 MNHEY, CDR2 SMNVEV (reference sequence). The ends were cut back, 11 bases at V and 0 bases at J, with 17 bases in the middle. The CDR3 has 15 amino acids. CDR3 bases: TGTGCCTCCCAGGGAGCGTTGAGCTCCTACAATGAGCAGTTCTTC. This encodes CASQGALSSYNEQFF.

This sequence joins TRBV7-6 and TRBJ2-5, with D unclear. This CDR3 has 11 amino acids. CDR1 and CDR2 from the germline V gene are SGHVS and FNYEAQ. Deletions cut 5 bases from V and 5 bases from J, with 6 bases between. This CDR3 is CASSKGETQYF. The CDR3 bases are TGTGCCAGCAGCAAAGGGGAGACCCAGTACTTC.